The 31 T cell receptor beta chains below all came from one sample that was sequenced in a study of T cells in localized non-small cell lung cancer. Clones were read by immunoSEQ multiplex PCR, and TCRdb kept only the in-frame ones, dropping some. The sample carries about 59,000 clones, more than 85% recorded once. The specimen was peripheral blood, collected before any cancer treatment. The origin of the receptors is a man aged 35 to 69 with stage I lung adenocarcinoma.

The chain recombines TRBV7-2 with TRBJ1-5; a weak D match, TRBD1 (5 bases). CDR3 length equals 13 residues. V was pared by 5 bases and J by 5 bases, with 10 bases between. Germline-derived CDR1 and CDR2 are SGHTA and FQGNSA. The CDR3 spells CASSAAGYQPQHF. CDR3 nucleotides: TGTGCCAGCAGCGCGGCAGGGTATCAGCCCCAGCATTTT.

The rearrangement links TRBV18 to TRBJ1-1; D call uncertain. CDR3 length: 13 residues. The germline gives CDR1 KGHSH, CDR2 LQKENI. The germline V and J ends were trimmed by 3 bases and 8 bases, with 13 bases remaining between them. Here the CDR3 reads CASSPVEGIEAFF. The CDR3 DNA follows: TGTGCCAGCTCACCCGTCGAGGGTATAGAAGCTTTCTTT.

This chain joins TRBV5-1 and TRBJ2-7, with TRBD1 identical over 7 bases. Germline V gene data show CDR1 as SGHRS and CDR2 as YFSETQ. This CDR3 has 15 amino acids. The V segment lost 0 bases and the J segment 7 bases; nucleotides outside the gene matches: 10. CDR3 sequence reads: CASSLGGTVSGEQYF. In DNA, the CDR3 is TGCGCCAGCAGCTTGGGTGGGACAGTCTCTGGGGAGCAGTACTTC.

The chain employs TRBV14 and TRBJ2-3; 13 nucleotides line up with TRBD2. This CDR3 contains 18 residues. Looked up from germline, CDR1 is SGHDN and CDR2 is FVKESK. V dropped 1 base and J dropped 8; count of bases not matched to a gene: 12. CDR3 in DNA: TGTGCCAGCAGCCAAGTGTGGAAACTAGCGGGAGGGCCTGTTACGCAGTATTTT. Amino acid sequence: CASSQVWKLAGGPVTQYF. The full variable domain, completed using reference TRBV14 and TRBJ2-3, is EAGVTQFPSHSVIEKGQTVTLRCDPISGHDNLYWYRRVMGKEIKFLLHFVKESKQDESGMPNNRFLAERTGGTYSTLKVQPAELEDSGVYFCASSQVWKLAGGPVTQYFGPGTRLTVL.

This clone was counted a single time. The V gene is TRBV2, the J gene TRBJ1-5, with unresolved D. Per the germline V gene, CDR1 is SNHLY and CDR2 is FYNNEI. The CDR3 runs to 13 residues. V shed 5 bases and J shed 3 bases, with 8 bases lying between them. The CDR3 here is CASSHEFNQPQHF. In DNA form, the CDR3 reads TGTGCCAGCAGTCATGAGTTCAATCAGCCCCAGCATTTT. Variable domain in full (rest from reference TRBV2 and TRBJ1-5): EPEVTQTPSHQVTQMGQEVILRCVPISNHLYFYWYRQILGQKVEFLVSFYNNEISEKSEIFDDQFSVERPDGSNFTLKIRSTKLEDSAMYFCASSHEFNQPQHFGDGTRLSIL.

The rearrangement links TRBV20-1 to TRBJ2-1; no definite D call. CDR1 and CDR2 (germline): DFQATT, SNEGSKA (reference sequence). This CDR3 has 11 residues. V was cut by 3 bases and J by 6 bases, with 6 bases left in between. CDR3 sequence: CSARSSNEQFF. CDR3 nucleotide sequence: TGCAGTGCTAGGTCTAGCAATGAGCAGTTCTTC.

The chain carries TRBV19 and TRBJ1-2; D not resolved. Germline lookup yields CDR1 LNHDA and CDR2 SQIVND (reference sequence). The CDR3 covers 14 residues. Trimming pared 6 bases from V and 7 bases from J, leaving 18 bases between. The CDR3 nucleotides are TGTGCCAGTAGCCACTTAGGCCTGGGTGGTGGCTACACCTTC. It encodes CASSHLGLGGGYTF. Variable domain in full (rest from reference TRBV19 and TRBJ1-2): DGGITQSPKYLFRKEGQNVTLSCEQNLNHDAMYWYRQDPGQGLRLIYYSQIVNDFQKGDIAEGYSVSREKKESFPLTVTSAQKNPTAFYLCASSHLGLGGGYTFGSGTRLTVV.

This sequence joins TRBV18 and TRBJ1-1; TRBD1 matches 10 bases. Germline V CDR1 and CDR2: KGHSH, LQKENI. The CDR3 contains 15 residues. With V trimmed by 3 bases and J by 4 bases, 5 bases remained unmatched. CDR3 in DNA: TGTGCCAGCTCACCCCGACAGGGGGCAGGCACTGAAGCTTTCTTT. As protein: CASSPRQGAGTEAFF.

A word on this clone: This specimen includes other DNA sequences encoding the same CDR3. V and J are TRBV19 and TRBJ1-1, with D perhaps TRBD1 (6 bases). This CDR3 region has 14 residues. With 3 bases removed from V and 2 bases from J, the gap between germline ends came to 10 bases. The germline V gene has CDR1 LNHDA and CDR2 SQIVND (reference sequence). The CDR3 protein is CASSIGRGNTEAFF. CDR3 in DNA: TGTGCCAGTAGTATTGGCAGGGGCAACACTGAAGCTTTCTTT.

J is TRBJ1-5 and V is TRBV6-1, with D uncertain. Trimming took 7 bases from V and 3 from J, leaving 10 bases between them. CDR3 length: 13 residues. Germline CDR1 MNHNS, CDR2 SASEGT. The CDR3 nucleotides are TGTGCCAGCAAGATTACAACCAATCAGCCCCAGCATTTT. This sequence encodes CASKITTNQPQHF.

The CDR3 protein is CASSRPELAGGKSTQYF. The DNA for the CDR3 is TGCGCCAGCAGCCGTCCCGAACTAGCGGGAGGGAAATCTACGCAGTATTTT. The chain employs TRBV5-1 and TRBJ2-3, with TRBD2 identical over 13 bases. Germline CDR1 and CDR2: SGHRS and YFSETQ. The CDR3 has 17 residues. V dropped 4 bases and J dropped 8; count of bases not matched to a gene: 13.

V and J are TRBV7-2 and TRBJ2-1, with 7 bases lining up with TRBD1. The CDR3 extends over 15 amino acids. The germline V gene has CDR1 SGHTA and CDR2 FQGNSA. Trimming at V came to 1 base and at J to 6 bases, leaving 6 bases not matched to a gene. The CDR3 protein is CASSLVWDSSNEQFF. The CDR3 nucleotides read TGTGCCAGCAGCTTAGTATGGGACAGCTCCAATGAGCAGTTCTTC. Variable domain in full (rest from reference TRBV7-2 and TRBJ2-1): GAGVSQSPSNKVTEKGKDVELRCDPISGHTALYWYRQSLGQGLEFLIYFQGNSAPDKSGLPSDRFSAERTGGSVSTLTIQRTQQEDSAVYLCASSLVWDSSNEQFFGPGTRLTVL.

V gene TRBV6-1 combines with J gene TRBJ2-5; no firm D call. The V and J ends lost 4 bases and 0 bases respectively, with 9 bases between them. This CDR3 has 14 residues. Germline assignment: CDR1 MNHNS and CDR2 SASEGT. CDR3 amino acids: CASSVLWNQETQYF. CDR3 DNA sequence: TGTGCCAGCAGTGTACTGTGGAACCAAGAGACCCAGTACTTC.

The CDR3 loop reads CASSSGWTNEKLFF. CDR3 DNA: TGTGCCAGCAGTTCAGGGTGGACTAATGAAAAACTGTTTTTT. The V and J genes are TRBV6-5 and TRBJ1-4; tentative D call: TRBD1 (5 bases). This CDR3 is 14 amino acids long. V lost 4 bases to trimming and J lost 2 bases, with 8 bases between them. Germline CDR1 reads MNHEY; CDR2 reads SVGAGI.

This rearrangement joins TRBV29-1 to TRBJ2-7, with 7 bases aligning to TRBD2. Germline V gene lookup returns CDR1 SQVTM and CDR2 ANQGSEA. V lost 4 bases to trimming and J lost 2 bases; unmatched junction nucleotides: 8. This CDR3 spans 14 amino acids. CDR3 loop: CSVAGTSATYEQYF. The CDR3 bases are TGCAGCGTTGCGGGAACTAGCGCGACCTACGAGCAGTACTTC.

Details on this clone: Since no conserved phenylalanine or tryptophan closes the CDR3, a read error is the likely cause. It is unclear where the CDR3 begins or ends on the DNA, so no DNA is shown, and the CDR3 is as TCRdb lists it. The chain uses TRBV6-5 and TRBJ2-3; TRBD2 is the table's D call and was not checked against the DNA. The CDR3 comprises 12 residues, both ends counted. The germline CDR1 and CDR2 sequences are MNHEY and SVGAGI. CDR3 region: CASSLRLAGRPG.

This clone appeared once. This chain connects TRBV5-4 to TRBJ1-1, with 8 bases identical to TRBD1. This CDR3 contains 16 residues. CDR1 is SGHNT, CDR2 YYREEE, per germline (reference sequence). The V and J ends lost 3 bases and 5 bases, in that order; junction bases with no gene match: 12. The CDR3 DNA follows: TGTGCCAGCAGCTCCGCTTCCAGGGGGCGACGGACTGAAGCTTTCTTT. This translates into CASSSASRGRRTEAFF. Combining the CDR3 with reference TRBV5-4 and TRBJ1-1 gives the whole variable domain ETGVTQSPTHLIKTRGQQVTLRCSSQSGHNTVSWYQQALGQGPQFIFQYYREEENGRGNFPPRFSGLQFPNYSSELNVNALELDDSALYLCASSSASRGRRTEAFFGQGTRLTVV.

The CDR3 protein is CASSFFEVWPTSPHQASYNEQFF. The CDR3 DNA follows: TGTGCCAGCAGTTTTTTTGAAGTTTGGCCGACTAGCCCTCACCAGGCCTCCTACAATGAGCAGTTCTTC. This chain uses TRBV27 with TRBJ2-1; the match to TRBD2 covers 7 bases. The germline V gene has CDR1 MNHEY and CDR2 SMNVEV (reference sequence). The CDR3 consists of 23 residues. Trimming took 3 bases from V and 0 from J; bases not matched to a gene: 26.

The gene calls are TRBV5-1 and TRBJ1-4; possible D gene TRBD1, 5 bases. Per germline, CDR1 SGHRS and CDR2 YFSETQ. The CDR3 consists of 15 residues. V shed 1 base and J shed 3 bases, with 10 bases lying between them. CDR3 loop: CASSLRGDPNEKLFF. The CDR3 DNA reads as TGCGCCAGCAGCTTGAGGGGAGATCCTAATGAAAAACTGTTTTTT.

This clone was observed a handful of times. This chain uses TRBV7-2 with TRBJ2-7; TRBD1 might be the D (5 bases). The CDR3 length is 16 residues. Between the trimmed V and J ends, which lost 5 bases and 0 bases, there was a span of 17 bases. Germline V gene sequence: CDR1 SGHTA, CDR2 FQGNSA. The CDR3, as DNA: TGTGCCAGCAGCCCCTGGGCAGGGCCCTCCTCCTACGAGCAGTACTTC. It translates to CASSPWAGPSSYEQYF.

The V call is TRBV5-4, the J call TRBJ2-1; D unresolved. Germline values: CDR1 SGHNT, CDR2 YYREEE (reference sequence). The V end was cut by 3 bases, the J end by 4 bases, with 14 bases between. The CDR3 loop spans 15 amino acids. Written as DNA, the CDR3 is TGTGCCAGCAGCTCGGAATCTCAGGAGTACAATGAGCAGTTCTTC. It is translated as CASSSESQEYNEQFF.

The chain couples TRBV2 to TRBJ1-1; D is unclear. Trimming shortened V by 3 bases and J by 0 bases, and 8 bases separated the two germline ends. The CDR3 totals 14 residues. The germline V gene encodes CDR1 SNHLY and CDR2 FYNNEI. The CDR3 DNA follows: TGTGCCAGCAGTGATTCCCACTTGAACACTGAAGCTTTCTTT. Protein product: CASSDSHLNTEAFF.

The chain couples TRBV11-3 to TRBJ1-3; D uncertain. This CDR3 is built from 16 residues. Looked up from germline, CDR1 is SGHNT and CDR2 is YENEEA. V was pared by 4 bases and J by 0 bases, with 13 bases between. Here the CDR3 reads CASSSWEGRSGNTIYF. The CDR3 DNA reads TGTGCCAGCAGCTCATGGGAAGGACGCTCTGGAAACACCATATATTTT. The full variable domain, its missing parts supplied by reference TRBV11-3 and TRBJ1-3, is EAGVVQSPRYKIIEKKQPVAFWCNPISGHNTLYWYLQNLGQGPELLIRYENEEAVDDSQLPKDRFSAERLKGVDSTLKIQPAELGDSAVYLCASSSWEGRSGNTIYFGEGSWLTVV.

This clone was seen once. The J gene is TRBJ2-7, the V gene TRBV30; TRBD1 matches 8 bases. J gave up 3 bases and V 2 bases, and 3 bases lay outside the gene matches. Germline V CDR1 and CDR2: GTSNPN, SVGIG (reference sequence). This CDR3 contains 13 residues. The DNA for the CDR3 is TGTGCCTGGAGTTACGGACAGGGCTACGAGCAGTACTTC. Its translation is CAWSYGQGYEQYF.

The chain links TRBV6-1 to TRBJ2-7; 11 bases are a match to TRBD2. The CDR3 has 13 amino acids. Germline-derived CDR1 and CDR2 are MNHNS and SASEGT. J gave up 2 bases and V 9 bases, and 3 bases lay outside the gene matches. The CDR3 sequence: CASLAGGAYEQYF. The CDR3 nucleotides read TGTGCCAGTTTAGCGGGAGGGGCCTACGAGCAGTACTTC.

This rearrangement joins TRBV6-5 to TRBJ2-7, with 7 bases lining up with TRBD2. Looked up from germline, CDR1 is MNHEY and CDR2 is SVGAGI. The length of the CDR3 is 15 residues. V lost 0 bases and J lost 6; bases outside the gene matches: 8. CDR3 sequence reads: CASSYSTAGNLEQYF. The CDR3 nucleotides read TGTGCCAGCAGTTACTCGACAGCGGGAAATCTCGAGCAGTACTTC.

The CDR3 spells CAISQTGGNYGYTF. DNA of the CDR3: TGTGCCATCAGTCAGACAGGGGGGAACTATGGCTACACCTTC. This chain links TRBV10-3 with TRBJ1-2, with 9 bases lining up with TRBD1. The CDR3 spans 14 residues. CDR1 is ENHRY and CDR2 is SYGVKD in the germline V gene. The V gene end was trimmed by 5 bases and the J gene end by 2 bases; junction bases not matched to a gene: 3.

The rearrangement uses TRBV11-2 and TRBJ2-3, with a tentative D call TRBD1 (5 bases). V gave up 0 bases and J gave up 0 bases, with 13 bases separating them. CDR3 size: 17 residues. In germline, CDR1 is SGHAT, CDR2 FQNNGV. CDR3: CASSLEADSTSTDTQYF. The CDR3 nucleotides read TGTGCCAGCAGCTTAGAAGCCGACAGTACTAGCACAGATACGCAGTATTTT. Combining the CDR3 with reference TRBV11-2 and TRBJ2-3 gives the whole variable domain EAGVAQSPRYKIIEKRQSVAFWCNPISGHATLYWYQQILGQGPKLLIQFQNNGVVDDSQLPKDRFSAERLKGVDSTLKIQPAKLEDSAVYLCASSLEADSTSTDTQYFGPGTRLTVL.

The genes are TRBV7-3 and TRBJ2-1; D is uncertain. Trimming removed 4 bases at V and 1 base at J, with 5 bases between. CDR3 length: 13 residues. Looked up from germline, CDR1 is SGHTA and CDR2 is FQGTGA. The CDR3 DNA reads TGTGCCAGCAGCTCGAGTTCCTACAATGAGCAGTTCTTC. The encoded protein is CASSSSSYNEQFF.

CDR3 region: CASSYAGGAWGYTF. The CDR3, as DNA: TGTGCCAGCAGTTACGCAGGGGGCGCATGGGGCTACACCTTC. The rearrangement joins TRBV6-5 to TRBJ1-2; 8 positions match TRBD1. The CDR3 totals 14 residues. Germline CDR1 reads MNHEY; CDR2 reads SVGAGI. V was clipped by 2 bases and J by 8 bases; unmatched bases: 7.

The chain employs TRBV25-1 and TRBJ1-5; perhaps TRBD1 as D (6 bases). With 4 bases removed from V and 5 bases from J, the gap between germline ends came to 12 bases. Looked up from germline, CDR1 is MGHDK and CDR2 is SYGVNS. The CDR3 is 14 residues long. The CDR3 DNA reads TGTGCCAGCAGTGGAGGGGGAGGGTATCAGCCCCAGCATTTT. It encodes CASSGGGGYQPQHF.